The next 22 T cell receptor beta chains were all read from a single sample in a study of cytomegalovirus exposure and HLA in healthy donors. The data were produced by immunoSEQ multiplex PCR, yet TCRdb's version contains in-frame clones alone and is incomplete. Among approximately 100,000 clones listed, roughly 92% were seen once. Sequenced sample: PBMCs. These receptors all come from a woman in her twenties or thirties in good health and CMV-seropositive.

The chain combines TRBV5-6 with TRBJ1-1; the D is unclear. The CDR3 has 12 residues. Trimming removed 0 bases from V and 10 bases from J, with 10 bases in between. Germline V gene sequence: CDR1 SGHDT, CDR2 YYEEEE. This chain's CDR3 is CASSLVAGRAFF. As DNA, the CDR3 is TGTGCCAGCAGCTTGGTGGCGGGCCGAGCTTTCTTT.

Concerning this clone itself: At the DNA level, this CDR3 is encoded by other sequences in the same sample as well. V gene TRBV28 combines with J gene TRBJ1-4, with TRBD1 matching over 7 bases. Germline V gives CDR1 MDHEN, CDR2 SYDVKM. J gave up 0 bases and V 6 bases, and 4 bases lay outside the gene matches. The CDR3 is made up of 15 amino acids. CDR3 in amino acids: CASSSGGATNEKLFF. CDR3 DNA sequence: TGTGCCAGCAGCTCAGGGGGAGCAACTAATGAAAAACTGTTTTTT.

The V gene is TRBV2, the J gene TRBJ2-3; 8 nucleotides match TRBD1. The CDR3 covers 16 residues. Trimming at V came to 6 bases and at J to 2 bases, leaving 10 bases not matched to a gene. Germline CDR1 reads SNHLY; CDR2 reads FYNNEI. This CDR3 reads CASRETGVQDTDTQYF. The CDR3 bases are TGTGCCAGCAGGGAGACAGGGGTCCAAGACACAGATACGCAGTATTTT.

This clone has just one count. The V call is TRBV4-3, the J call TRBJ2-7; 8 nucleotides agree with TRBD2. This CDR3 has 16 amino acids. V lost 2 bases, J lost 6 bases, and 12 bases stayed unmatched. CDR1 and CDR2 (germline): LGHNA, YSLEER. In DNA, the CDR3 is TGCGCCAGCAGCCAAAATAAGGGGCTTGCGGGGGGCGAGCAGTACTTC. Its translation is CASSQNKGLAGGEQYF.

This chain joins TRBV18 and TRBJ1-1; perhaps TRBD1 as D (5 bases). V lost 4 bases and J lost 1, with 13 bases in between. The CDR3 covers 15 residues. The V gene's germline CDR1 is KGHSH and CDR2 LQKENI. The DNA of the CDR3 is TGTGCCAGCTCACACGGACAATTAACGAACACTGAAGCTTTCTTT. Protein sequence: CASSHGQLTNTEAFF.

CDR3 protein: CASSLGAGSVSEQFF. For the CDR3, the DNA is TGCGCCAGCAGCTTGGGGGCCGGTTCGGTTAGTGAGCAGTTCTTC. The chain uses TRBV5-1 and TRBJ2-1; D is undetermined. V was trimmed by 0 bases and J by 9 bases, leaving 16 bases between them. Germline-derived CDR1 and CDR2 are SGHRS and YFSETQ. There are 15 residues in the CDR3.

The genes are TRBV2 and TRBJ2-7, with 7 bases identical to TRBD1. Per the germline V gene, CDR1 is SNHLY and CDR2 is FYNNEI. The junction had 5 bases not matched to a gene; V was cut back by 6 bases and J by 0 bases. The CDR3 totals 14 residues. CDR3 region: CASRGDRSSYEQYF. CDR3 nucleotide sequence: TGTGCCAGCAGGGGGGACAGAAGCTCCTACGAGCAGTACTTC.

The rearrangement links TRBV5-5 to TRBJ2-7, with 7 bases matching TRBD1. V lost 3 bases and J lost 2; bases outside the gene matches: 5. CDR1 and CDR2 from the germline V gene are SGHKS and YYEKEE (reference sequence). This CDR3 region has 14 residues. CDR3 amino acids: CASSSTGDTYEQYF. In DNA, the CDR3 is TGTGCCAGCAGCTCCACAGGGGATACCTACGAGCAGTACTTC.

The chain uses TRBV5-4 and TRBJ2-1, with TRBD2 matching over 8 bases. This CDR3 has 15 residues. Trimming cost V 4 bases and J 6 bases; bases outside gene matches: 9. The germline CDR1 and CDR2 sequences are SGHNT and YYREEE (reference sequence). The chain's CDR3 is CASSRSGNFGNEQFF. As DNA, the CDR3 is TGTGCCAGCAGCCGTAGCGGGAATTTCGGCAATGAGCAGTTCTTC.

CDR3 protein: CASSRGAGEGETQYF. Here the CDR3 DNA reads TGTGCCAGCAGCCGCGGAGCGGGAGAGGGAGAGACCCAGTACTTC. The chain employs TRBV5-4 and TRBJ2-5, with 8 bases matching TRBD2. Trimming took 4 bases from V and 4 from J; bases not matched to a gene: 9. Germline V gives CDR1 SGHNT, CDR2 YYREEE (reference sequence). The CDR3 is 15 residues long.

The chain recombines TRBV5-6 with TRBJ2-7, with 9 bases matching TRBD1. The CDR3 sequence is 14 residues long. Losses at the gene ends were 8 bases for V and 1 base for J; bases not matched to a gene: 7. In germline, CDR1 is SGHDT, CDR2 YYEEEE. The CDR3 DNA follows: TGTGCCAGGGGGGGACAGGGCCTGTCCTACGAGCAGTACTTC. Its protein product is CARGGQGLSYEQYF. The whole variable domain, filled in from reference TRBV5-6 and TRBJ2-7, reads DAGVTQSPTHLIKTRGQQVTLRCSPKSGHDTVSWYQQALGQGPQFIFQYYEEEERQRGNFPDRFSGHQFPNYSSELNVNALLLGDSALYLCARGGQGLSYEQYFGPGTRLTVT.

V gene TRBV27 combines with J gene TRBJ1-2, with 7 bases identical to TRBD1. This CDR3 is 14 amino acids long. Germline assignment: CDR1 MNHEY and CDR2 SMNVEV (reference sequence). V shed 3 bases, J shed 8 bases, and the junction held 9 bases outside the gene matches. The CDR3 here is CASSFFYDREGYTF. CDR3 nucleotide sequence: TGTGCCAGCAGTTTCTTCTATGACAGGGAAGGCTACACCTTC.

The V gene is TRBV7-9, the J gene TRBJ1-1; D might be TRBD1 (5 bases). Germline V gene data show CDR1 as SEHNR and CDR2 as FQNEAQ (reference sequence). Deletions cut 3 bases from V and 3 bases from J, with 20 bases between. CDR3 length equals 17 residues. The CDR3 protein is CASSFQQATNRYTEAFF. The CDR3 DNA follows: TGTGCCAGCAGCTTTCAACAGGCTACTAACCGATACACTGAAGCTTTCTTT.

This clone appeared a single time. The chain links TRBV5-1 to TRBJ1-1, with TRBD1 identical over 9 bases. CDR1 is SGHRS and CDR2 is YFSETQ in the germline V gene. The CDR3 has 15 residues. V was clipped by 0 bases and J by 4 bases; unmatched bases: 4. The CDR3 DNA sequence: TGCGCCAGCAGCTTGGGATCGACAGGGGGCACTGAAGCTTTCTTT. This sequence encodes CASSLGSTGGTEAFF.

V usage is TRBV5-4 and J usage is TRBJ2-5; 7 nucleotides line up with TRBD1. After removal of 4 bases from V and 1 base from J, the junction contained 7 bases not matched to a gene. The CDR3 consists of 15 residues. Germline V gene sequence: CDR1 SGHNT, CDR2 YYREEE (reference sequence). The CDR3 here is CASSRDRVPQETQYF. DNA of the CDR3: TGTGCCAGCAGCCGCGACAGGGTACCCCAAGAGACCCAGTACTTC.

The chain is built from TRBV6-4 and TRBJ2-1; 11 nucleotides agree with TRBD2. The trim removed 6 bases at V and 8 bases at J, leaving 6 bases unmatched. CDR1 is MRHNA and CDR2 is SNTAGT in the germline V gene. The CDR3 length is 14 residues. CDR3 region: CASSRTSGPDEQFF. In nucleotides, the CDR3 is TGTGCCAGCAGCCGGACTAGCGGGCCGGATGAGCAGTTCTTC.

The CDR3: CASSFPVANTGELFF. CDR3 DNA: TGTGCCAGCAGTTTTCCGGTAGCGAACACCGGGGAGCTGTTTTTT. The chain has TRBV28 and TRBJ2-2, with D unclear. The CDR3 runs to 15 residues. Trimming shortened V by 3 bases and J by 0 bases, and 8 bases separated the two germline ends. Germline values: CDR1 MDHEN, CDR2 SYDVKM.

This clone was seen just once. The V call is TRBV27, the J call TRBJ2-7; D possibly corresponds to TRBD2 (5 bases). V lost 4 bases, J lost 5 bases, and 18 bases lay in between. The germline CDR1 and CDR2 sequences are MNHEY and SMNVEV (reference sequence). This CDR3 contains 15 residues. The CDR3 DNA reads as TGTGCCAGCAGTTCCGCGGGCAGGTCGTTCCACGAGCAGTACTTC. It codes for CASSSAGRSFHEQYF.

The CDR3 coding sequence is TGTGCCAGTAGTGTACCGGGACTAGCTGCCGAGCAGTACTTC. Amino acids: CASSVPGLAAEQYF. V is TRBV19 and J is TRBJ2-7; 9 bases align to TRBD2. Germline V CDR1 and CDR2: LNHDA, SQIVND (reference sequence). V was clipped by 5 bases and J by 6 bases; unmatched bases: 8. The CDR3 runs to 14 residues.

The chain carries TRBV7-2 and TRBJ1-5, with D tentatively TRBD1 (5 bases). The CDR3 runs 14 residues. Looked up from germline, CDR1 is SGHTA and CDR2 is FQGNSA. Trimming stripped 3 bases from V and 4 bases from J, with 10 bases between. In DNA, the CDR3 is TGTGCCAGCAGCTTTGGTCCAGGGAATCAGCCCCAGCATTTT. Translation gives CASSFGPGNQPQHF.

The V and J genes are TRBV6-5 and TRBJ2-4; TRBD2 agrees at 9 bases. The V and J ends lost 7 bases and 6 bases, in that order; junction bases with no gene match: 10. The CDR3 is 15 residues long. Germline-derived CDR1 and CDR2 are MNHEY and SVGAGI. The CDR3 DNA reads TGTGCCAGCAATCCTAGCGGGACCTCCAGAAACATTCAGTACTTC. Amino acid sequence: CASNPSGTSRNIQYF.

The V gene is TRBV29-1, the J gene TRBJ1-4; D not resolved. With 4 bases removed from V and 1 base from J, the gap between germline ends came to 16 bases. The CDR3 extends over 16 amino acids. In germline, CDR1 is SQVTM, CDR2 ANQGSEA. As DNA, the CDR3 is TGCAGCGTTGGTGTCCACCTGGGAGGAACTAATGAAAAACTGTTTTTT. As protein: CSVGVHLGGTNEKLFF.